This entry lists 10 T cell receptor beta chains sequenced from one sample in a study of control samples from healthy donors and cancer patients. Assay used: immunoSEQ multiplex PCR; TCRdb lists only in-frame clones, some missing. The sample has 85,000 to 90,000 clones, about nine tenths seen once; the top ten hold roughly 20%. The sample comprised blood. Receptor source: a man aged 25-45 years in good health.

The chain combines TRBV5-1 with TRBJ2-7; possibly TRBD1 or TRBD2 for D (6 bases each). Trimming shortened V by 1 base and J by 5 bases, and 13 bases separated the two germline ends. The germline V gene encodes CDR1 SGHRS and CDR2 YFSETQ. CDR3 length equals 14 residues. The CDR3 DNA sequence: TGCGCCAGCAGCTTGAATTGGGGGGCTAACGAGCAGTACTTC. This encodes CASSLNWGANEQYF.

The chain carries TRBV5-4 and TRBJ2-5; tentative D call: TRBD1 (6 bases). CDR1 and CDR2 from the germline V gene are SGHNT and YYREEE (reference sequence). V lost 2 bases and J 1 base, leaving 12 bases between the germline ends. CDR3 length: 15 amino acids. The CDR3 here is CASSFSGTRQETQYF. CDR3 sequence (DNA): TGTGCCAGCAGCTTCTCCGGGACACGCCAAGAGACCCAGTACTTC.

V gene TRBV12-3 or TRBV12-4 combines with J gene TRBJ1-6; unclear D gene. The CDR3 sequence is 12 residues long. V gave up 2 bases and J gave up 7 bases, with 3 bases separating them. This CDR3 reads CASSLLNSPLHF. In DNA form, the CDR3 reads TGTGCCAGCAGTTTACTGAATTCACCCCTCCACTTT.

This clone was recorded a few times. The chain has TRBV6-5 and TRBJ1-6, with 7 positions matching TRBD1. The CDR3 consists of 15 residues. V trimming: 0 bases; J trimming: 8 bases; junction bases outside the gene matches: 4. Germline CDR1 is MNHEY and CDR2 is SVGAGI. The CDR3 bases are TGTGCCAGCAGTTACTCGAATCAGGGGGATTCACCCCTCCACTTT. Translation: CASSYSNQGDSPLHF.

A remark on this clone: A read error may produce the germline difference seen at one junction end. V is TRBV7-3 and J is TRBJ2-1; D might be TRBD2 (7 bases). The CDR3 totals 16 residues. The germline gives CDR1 SGHTA, CDR2 FQGTGA. CDR3 coding DNA: TGTGCCAGCAGCTTGGGGGGCGGGGGCTCCGACAATGAGCAGTTCTTC. Its protein product is CASSLGGGGSDNEQFF. Together with reference TRBV7-3 and TRBJ2-1, the CDR3 gives the full variable domain: GAGVSQTPSNKVTEKGKYVELRCDPISGHTALYWYRQSLGQGPEFLIYFQGTGAADDSGLPNDRFFAVRPEGSVSTLKIQRTERGDSAVYLCASSLGGGGSDNEQFFGPGTRLTVL.

The chain recombines TRBV4-1 with TRBJ2-1; D remains ambiguous. Germline CDR1 is MGHRA and CDR2 is YSYEKL. The CDR3 loop spans 13 amino acids. V was trimmed by 2 bases and J by 4 bases, leaving 6 bases between them. The CDR3 loop is CASSQTRYNEQFF. CDR3 coding DNA: TGCGCCAGCAGCCAAACCCGGTACAATGAGCAGTTCTTC.

The V call is TRBV19, the J call TRBJ2-2; TRBD1 matches at 9 bases. The CDR3 sequence is 18 residues long. Unmatched junction bases numbered 5, after V lost 0 bases and J lost 0 bases. The V gene's germline CDR1 is LNHDA and CDR2 SQIVND (reference sequence). The CDR3 sequence is CASSIDPWTGANTGELFF. DNA of the CDR3: TGTGCCAGTAGTATAGATCCCTGGACAGGGGCGAACACCGGGGAGCTGTTTTTT.

V gene TRBV30 combines with J gene TRBJ2-2; TRBD1 aligns across 8 bases. Trimming took 3 bases from V and 6 from J; bases not matched to a gene: 6. The CDR3 length is 14 residues. The germline CDR1 and CDR2 sequences are GTSNPN and SVGIG (reference sequence). As DNA, the CDR3 is TGTGCCTGGAGGCAGGGGGCTAAGTCCGGGGAGCTGTTTTTT. Translation: CAWRQGAKSGELFF.

The chain combines TRBV7-6 with TRBJ1-5; D is possibly TRBD1 (6 bases). The germline V and J ends were trimmed by 5 bases and 5 bases, with 16 bases remaining between them. This CDR3 has 15 residues. The V gene's germline CDR1 is SGHVS and CDR2 FNYEAQ. CDR3 in amino acids: CASSAATGGYQPQHF. The CDR3 DNA reads TGTGCCAGCAGCGCAGCGACAGGAGGCTATCAGCCCCAGCATTTT. The full variable domain, completed using reference TRBV7-6 and TRBJ1-5, is GAGVSQSPRYKVTKRGQDVALRCDPISGHVSLYWYRQALGQGPEFLTYFNYEAQQDKSGLPNDRFSAERPEGSISTLTIQRTEQRDSAMYRCASSAATGGYQPQHFGDGTRLSIL.

The chain recombines TRBV7-2 with TRBJ1-3; D not certain. The CDR3 contains 13 residues. Deletions cut 3 bases from V and 7 bases from J, with 10 bases between. Germline V gene lookup returns CDR1 SGHTA and CDR2 FQGNSA. CDR3 amino acids: CASSLDGPNTIYF. CDR3 sequence (DNA): TGTGCCAGCAGCTTGGACGGCCCGAACACCATATATTTT.